One sample yielded the 9 T cell receptor beta chains listed below, sequenced in a study of PD-1 blockade in mismatch repair-deficient tumors. Data came from immunoSEQ multiplex PCR; TCRdb stores just in-frame clones and leaves some out. The sample has under 150,000 clones, roughly 86% seen once. This sample comprised peripheral blood, obtained 44 weeks after starting pembrolizumab. These receptors were obtained from an adult with mismatch repair-deficient cancer.

The chain recombines TRBV23-1 with TRBJ1-1; the match to TRBD1 covers 7 bases. TRBV23-1 is marked as an open reading frame, function uncertain. V dropped 2 bases and J dropped 0; count of bases not matched to a gene: 3. The CDR3 has 15 amino acids. The CDR3 nucleotides are TGCGCCAGCAGTCAACAGGGACAGATGAACACTGAAGCTTTCTTT. This translates into CASSQQGQMNTEAFF.

The V gene is TRBV5-4, the J gene TRBJ2-2; TRBD1 aligns across 12 bases. The CDR3 covers 15 residues. CDR1 and CDR2 (germline): SGHNT, YYREEE (reference sequence). Trimming at V came to 4 bases and at J to 6 bases, leaving 4 bases not matched to a gene. The CDR3 DNA is TGTGCCAGCAGCCCCGGGACAGGGGGCTCCGGGGAGCTGTTTTTT. Encoded protein: CASSPGTGGSGELFF.

The sample holds one count of this clone. This chain connects TRBV5-4 to TRBJ2-1; 11 bases are shared with TRBD2. This CDR3 is built from 16 residues. Losses at the gene ends were 0 bases for V and 4 bases for J; bases not matched to a gene: 3. In germline, CDR1 is SGHNT, CDR2 YYREEE (reference sequence). Here the CDR3 DNA reads TGTGCCAGCAGCTTGGGCGGGACTAGCGGATACAATGAGCAGTTCTTC. Its translation: CASSLGGTSGYNEQFF.

This chain connects TRBV27 to TRBJ2-3, with D unclear. CDR1 MNHEY and CDR2 SMNVEV come from the germline V gene (reference sequence). The CDR3 spans 12 residues. Between the trimmed V and J ends, which lost 5 bases and 3 bases, there was a span of 6 bases. CDR3 nucleotides: TGTGCCAGCAGTGACCTTACAGATACGCAGTATTTT. Residues: CASSDLTDTQYF.

CDR3 bases: TGTGCCAGCTCACGGGACGGGGCTAACTATGGCTACACCTTC. The encoded protein is CASSRDGANYGYTF. The V call is TRBV18, the J call TRBJ1-2, with a possible D match to TRBD1 (5 bases). Germline values: CDR1 KGHSH, CDR2 LQKENI. The CDR3 length is 14 residues. V was cut by 4 bases and J by 0 bases, with 9 bases left in between.

V gene TRBV29-1 combines with J gene TRBJ1-2; D possibly corresponds to TRBD1 (5 bases). CDR3 length: 14 residues. CDR1 and CDR2 from the germline V gene are SQVTM and ANQGSEA. V lost 1 base to trimming and J lost 4 bases, with 13 bases between them. As DNA, the CDR3 is TGCAGCGTTGAAGTGGGGGAGGGGATCTATGGCTACACCTTC. Protein product: CSVEVGEGIYGYTF.

The chain recombines TRBV27 with TRBJ2-2; D unresolved. Germline lookup yields CDR1 MNHEY and CDR2 SMNVEV (reference sequence). This CDR3 is built from 15 residues. V was shortened by 2 bases and J by 2 bases, with 9 bases between the two germline ends. DNA of the CDR3: TGTGCCAGCAGTTTAGTTACTTCTAACACCGGGGAGCTGTTTTTT. This gives the protein CASSLVTSNTGELFF.

J is TRBJ1-1 and V is TRBV30; the match to TRBD1 covers 8 bases. The V gene end was trimmed by 2 bases and the J gene end by 2 bases; junction bases not matched to a gene: 7. Germline CDR1 reads GTSNPN; CDR2 reads SVGIG (reference sequence). This CDR3 has 15 residues. As DNA, the CDR3 is TGTGCCTGGAGTACGGGGACAGGCTTCAACACTGAAGCTTTCTTT. Translating it yields CAWSTGTGFNTEAFF.

The chain joins TRBV2 to TRBJ2-7, with no clear D. There are 13 residues in the CDR3. The V and J ends lost 3 bases and 3 bases respectively, with 9 bases between them. CDR1 and CDR2 (germline): SNHLY, FYNNEI. Here the CDR3 DNA reads TGTGCCAGCAGTGAGATTTTAGGCTACGAGCAGTACTTC. This gives the protein CASSEILGYEQYF.